The 28 T cell receptor beta chains listed next were all sequenced from one sample in a study of blood T cell repertoires in COVID-19. Clones were sequenced by immunoSEQ multiplex PCR, and TCRdb holds only the in-frame ones, with some missing. Among around 200,000 clones listed, roughly 85% were seen once. Sequencing was performed on peripheral blood. Receptors were obtained from a woman aged 80 or over with acute or convalescent COVID-19.

The rearrangement joins TRBV19 to TRBJ2-7; TRBD1 is a possible D gene (6 bases). CDR1 is LNHDA, CDR2 SQIVND, per germline (reference sequence). The CDR3 has 14 amino acids. The V end lost 8 bases, the J end lost 3 bases, and 17 bases lay between the germline ends. CDR3 sequence: CASRSERGGYEQYF. In nucleotides, the CDR3 is TGTGCCAGTCGTTCCGAACGAGGGGGCTACGAGCAGTACTTC.

V and J are TRBV21-1 and TRBJ2-5; the table calls TRBD1, which could not be checked here. TRBV21-1 is marked as a pseudogene. The CDR3 has 15 amino acids. DNA of the CDR3: TGTGCCAGCAGCCTCGGGCCAGGGCGCCAAGAGACCCAGTACTTC. The encoded protein is CASSLGPGRQETQYF.

The chain recombines TRBV30 with TRBJ1-5; the match to TRBD1 covers 8 bases. The CDR3 length is 17 residues. The J segment lost 0 bases and the V segment lost 2 bases, leaving 9 bases of the junction unmatched. CDR1 and CDR2 from the germline V gene are GTSNPN and SVGIG (reference sequence). This CDR3 is CAWSLGQASYSNQPQHF. The CDR3 nucleotides are TGTGCCTGGAGTTTGGGACAGGCGTCCTATAGCAATCAGCCCCAGCATTTT.

The chain is built from TRBV6-5 and TRBJ2-3; no firm D call. The V and J ends lost 5 bases and 2 bases respectively, with 5 bases between them. There are 12 residues in the CDR3. The germline V gene encodes CDR1 MNHEY and CDR2 SVGAGI. CDR3 DNA: TGTGCCAGCAGTACTCACACAGATACGCAGTATTTT. Protein: CASSTHTDTQYF.

This chain uses TRBV10-1 with TRBJ1-4; the D is unclear. CDR3 length: 16 amino acids. In germline, CDR1 is WNHNN, CDR2 SYGVQD (reference sequence). The V end was cut by 5 bases, the J end by 8 bases, with 21 bases between. The CDR3 DNA reads TGCGCCAGCAGTCCCCCCTTCGACCCCCAGCGGGAAAAACTGTTTTTT. As protein: CASSPPFDPQREKLFF.

The V and J genes are TRBV3-1 (or the pseudogene TRBV3-2) and TRBJ2-5, with D tentatively TRBD2 (6 bases). The CDR3 covers 14 residues. Germline lookup yields CDR1 LGHDT and CDR2 YNNKEL (reference sequence). V was trimmed by 3 bases and J by 6 bases, leaving 14 bases between them. The CDR3 DNA follows: TGTGCCAGCAGCCACTTGTCCGGGAGCCAGACCCAGTACTTC. Translated: CASSHLSGSQTQYF.

CDR3 DNA sequence: TGTGCCAGCAGCTTCCAGGACAGGGGGCACGAAAAACTGTTTTTT. It is translated as CASSFQDRGHEKLFF. The rearrangement joins TRBV28 to TRBJ1-4, with 11 positions matching TRBD1. CDR3 length: 15 amino acids. V gave up 6 bases and J gave up 8 bases; unmatched junction bases: 8. CDR1 and CDR2 from the germline V gene are MDHEN and SYDVKM.

The rearrangement uses TRBV27 and TRBJ2-5; no definite D call. Germline CDR1 and CDR2: MNHEY and SMNVEV (reference sequence). V dropped 2 bases and J dropped 1 base, with 11 bases sitting between them. The CDR3 sequence is 15 residues long. CDR3: CASSLMLGPQETQYF. Here the CDR3 DNA reads TGTGCCAGCAGTTTAATGCTGGGCCCCCAAGAGACCCAGTACTTC.

There are a few counts of this clone. The chain employs TRBV9 and TRBJ2-7, with D maybe TRBD1 (5 bases). Germline CDR1 and CDR2: SGDLS and YYNGEE. This CDR3 contains 13 residues. The V and J ends lost 1 base and 5 bases respectively, with 10 bases between them. The CDR3 is CASSVSGRHEQYF. The DNA of the CDR3 is TGTGCCAGCAGCGTATCAGGGCGACACGAGCAGTACTTC.

The chain carries TRBV11-3 and TRBJ1-1, with D perhaps TRBD1 (6 bases). Per germline, CDR1 SGHNT and CDR2 YENEEA. V was clipped by 4 bases and J by 4 bases, with 16 bases between them. This CDR3 comprises 15 residues. CDR3 coding DNA: TGTGCCAGCAGCTCCAGTGGTCAGGGGACCACTGAAGCTTTCTTT. It codes for CASSSSGQGTTEAFF.

The gene calls are TRBV5-1 and TRBJ2-3; possibly TRBD2 for D (5 bases). The germline V and J ends were trimmed by 4 bases and 5 bases, with 11 bases remaining between them. Germline V gene lookup returns CDR1 SGHRS and CDR2 YFSETQ. The CDR3 contains 13 residues. DNA for the CDR3: TGCGCCAGCAGCCGGGATTCCAGAGATACGCAGTATTTT. This sequence encodes CASSRDSRDTQYF.

V and J are TRBV6-1 and TRBJ2-3; weak D call: TRBD1 (6 bases). Trimming stripped 1 base from V and 4 bases from J, with 12 bases between. CDR3 size: 15 residues. The germline gives CDR1 MNHNS, CDR2 SASEGT. The CDR3 DNA follows: TGTGCCAGCAGTGAAGGGACAGCGGCCCCAGATACGCAGTATTTT. Translating it yields CASSEGTAAPDTQYF.

The chain links TRBV7-2 to TRBJ2-1, with D perhaps TRBD2 (5 bases). Between the trimmed V and J ends, which lost 2 bases and 9 bases, there was a span of 17 bases. The germline CDR1 and CDR2 sequences are SGHTA and FQGNSA. The CDR3 extends over 15 amino acids. The DNA of the CDR3 is TGTGCCAGCAGCTTATCAGAACTAGTGGTACGTGAGCAGTTCTTC. Translating it yields CASSLSELVVREQFF.

The chain is built from TRBV6-5 and TRBJ1-2; no clear D gene. Trimming cost V 5 bases and J 5 bases, with 9 bases left between them. The CDR3 sequence is 12 residues long. Germline V lookup: CDR1 MNHEY, CDR2 SVGAGI. The CDR3 region is CASSPRSYGYTF. CDR3 coding DNA: TGTGCCAGCAGTCCACGGAGTTATGGCTACACCTTC.

This chain uses TRBV27 with TRBJ2-7, with 10 bases that match TRBD2. Per the germline V gene, CDR1 is MNHEY and CDR2 is SMNVEV (reference sequence). Trimming removed 6 bases from V and 2 bases from J; junction bases left unmatched: 4. This CDR3 has 14 residues. The CDR3 nucleotides read TGTGCCAGCAGGGAAAGCGGGAGGGCCTACGAGCAGTACTTC. This encodes CASRESGRAYEQYF.

J is TRBJ2-7 and V is TRBV29-1; a weak D match, TRBD1 (5 bases). The germline gives CDR1 SQVTM, CDR2 ANQGSEA. The CDR3 covers 12 residues. Between the trimmed V and J ends, which lost 4 bases and 3 bases, there was a span of 10 bases. The CDR3 region has the DNA TGCAGCGTTGGTGACGGACACTACGAGCAGTACTTC. Translating it yields CSVGDGHYEQYF.

The chain couples TRBV3-1 (or the pseudogene TRBV3-2) to TRBJ1-1; D ambiguous. The CDR3 has 14 amino acids. Trimming cost V 2 bases and J 1 base, with 8 bases left between them. The V gene's germline CDR1 is LGHDT and CDR2 YNNKEL (reference sequence). The CDR3 region is CASSQSGQNTEAFF. The CDR3 DNA sequence: TGTGCCAGCAGCCAAAGTGGGCAGAACACTGAAGCTTTCTTT.

This clone was seen once. The chain links TRBV18 to TRBJ2-5, with unresolved D. V lost 4 bases and J lost 2, with 14 bases in between. Germline V gives CDR1 KGHSH, CDR2 LQKENI. This CDR3 is built from 15 residues. The CDR3 nucleotides read TGTGCCAGCTCACAGACGGTAAACAGTCAAGAGACCCAGTACTTC. It encodes CASSQTVNSQETQYF.

As for this clone: No DNA is shown, since the ends of the CDR3 on it are uncertain; the CDR3 is the one TCRdb lists. The chain is built from TRBV12-3 or TRBV12-4 and TRBJ2-2; the table assigns TRBD2, which was not confirmed against the DNA. The CDR3 comprises 12 residues, both ends counted. CDR3: CASSLGPGSCFF.

This clone occurred once. In DNA form, the CDR3 reads TGTGCCAGTAGTATAGGGACAGGGGGCAATAGTTATAAAGAGACCCAGTACTTC. This encodes CASSIGTGGNSYKETQYF. This chain connects TRBV19 to TRBJ2-5, with 11 bases that match TRBD1. Germline CDR1 and CDR2: LNHDA and SQIVND (reference sequence). V lost 1 base, J lost 3 bases, and 10 bases stayed unmatched. CDR3 length: 18 residues.

The V gene is TRBV5-1, the J gene TRBJ1-1; 9 bases map to TRBD1. CDR1 SGHRS and CDR2 YFSETQ come from the germline V gene. The CDR3 extends over 16 amino acids. The V and J ends lost 3 bases and 3 bases, in that order; junction bases with no gene match: 9. The CDR3 region has the DNA TGCGCCAGCAGCTCCAATCCCGGGACAGGGCACACTGAAGCTTTCTTT. Its translation is CASSSNPGTGHTEAFF.

The chain links TRBV5-6 to TRBJ2-1; D perhaps matches TRBD1 (5 bases). Germline loops: CDR1 SGHDT, CDR2 YYEEEE. The CDR3 has 16 amino acids. Between the trimmed V and J ends, which lost 0 bases and 8 bases, there was a span of 18 bases. In DNA form, the CDR3 reads TGTGCCAGCAGCTTGGATCCGCGAAGGGGCACCTATGAGCAGTTCTTC. Amino acids: CASSLDPRRGTYEQFF. The complete variable domain, with remaining parts taken from reference TRBV5-6 and TRBJ2-1, reads DAGVTQSPTHLIKTRGQQVTLRCSPKSGHDTVSWYQQALGQGPQFIFQYYEEEERQRGNFPDRFSGHQFPNYSSELNVNALLLGDSALYLCASSLDPRRGTYEQFFGPGTRLTVL.

A word on this clone: The same CDR3 arises from other DNA sequences in this sample as well. This chain links TRBV7-2 with TRBJ1-5; 7 nucleotides match TRBD1. The CDR3 is 14 residues long. V was clipped by 1 base and J by 4 bases; unmatched bases: 1. Looked up from germline, CDR1 is SGHTA and CDR2 is FQGNSA. CDR3 sequence reads: CASSLDRGNQPQHF. The CDR3 DNA is TGTGCCAGCAGCTTAGACAGGGGAAATCAGCCCCAGCATTTT.

The genes are TRBV7-9 and TRBJ2-1; D is ambiguous. The length of the CDR3 is 13 residues. V was pared by 1 base and J by 5 bases, with 6 bases between. Germline lookup yields CDR1 SEHNR and CDR2 FQNEAQ (reference sequence). The CDR3 spells CASSLDKNNEQFF. DNA of the CDR3: TGTGCCAGCAGCTTAGATAAAAACAATGAGCAGTTCTTC.

A single count supports this clone. The chain employs TRBV27 and TRBJ2-5; 7 bases map to TRBD2. Germline CDR1 reads MNHEY; CDR2 reads SMNVEV (reference sequence). The CDR3 has 13 residues. The junction had 6 bases not matched to a gene; V was cut back by 6 bases and J by 5 bases. Here the CDR3 DNA reads TGTGCCAGCAGGGGGCTAGCGGTGGAGACCCAGTACTTC. This encodes CASRGLAVETQYF.

Only one count was recorded for this clone. The same CDR3 can be traced to other DNA sequences in this sample. The CDR3 protein is CASSPRLAGDNEQFF. CDR3 nucleotide sequence: TGTGCCAGCAGCCCCCGACTAGCGGGGGACAATGAGCAGTTCTTC. The chain carries TRBV7-2 and TRBJ2-1; TRBD2 matches at 12 bases. The CDR3 is 15 amino acids. V trimming: 5 bases; J trimming: 5 bases; junction bases outside the gene matches: 4. Germline loops: CDR1 SGHTA, CDR2 FQGNSA. Combining the CDR3 with reference TRBV7-2 and TRBJ2-1 gives the whole variable domain GAGVSQSPSNKVTEKGKDVELRCDPISGHTALYWYRQSLGQGLEFLIYFQGNSAPDKSGLPSDRFSAERTGGSVSTLTIQRTQQEDSAVYLCASSPRLAGDNEQFFGPGTRLTVL.

The chain recombines TRBV6-5 with TRBJ1-2; D not resolved. Deletions cut 5 bases from V and 5 bases from J, with 15 bases between. The CDR3 is 14 amino acids. Germline lookup yields CDR1 MNHEY and CDR2 SVGAGI. The CDR3 reads CASSPGSRGYGYTF. DNA of the CDR3: TGTGCCAGCAGTCCGGGCAGCCGGGGTTATGGCTACACCTTC.

The V and J genes are TRBV18 and TRBJ2-3; no clear D gene. The CDR3 is 14 amino acids. V was pared by 6 bases and J by 0 bases, with 10 bases between. Germline CDR1 and CDR2: KGHSH and LQKENI. CDR3 protein: CASSGSTSTDTQYF. DNA for the CDR3: TGTGCCAGCTCGGGCAGCACTAGCACAGATACGCAGTATTTT.